These 16 T cell receptor beta chains originate from one sample sequenced in a study of blood T cell repertoires in COVID-19. Repertoires were generated with immunoSEQ multiplex PCR, while TCRdb's copy carries only in-frame clones and drops some. The table includes around 140,000 clones, about 89% detected once. The sample was peripheral blood. The receptor source for this set is a man aged 45-65 years who had recovered from COVID-19.

V is TRBV3-1 (or the pseudogene TRBV3-2) and J is TRBJ2-5; TRBD2 aligns across 10 bases. The V gene's germline CDR1 is LGHDT and CDR2 YNNKEL (reference sequence). The CDR3 runs to 16 residues. V shed 4 bases, J shed 0 bases, and the junction held 5 bases outside the gene matches. This CDR3 is CASSRRTSGYQETQYF. In DNA form, the CDR3 reads TGTGCCAGCAGCCGTCGGACTAGCGGCTACCAAGAGACCCAGTACTTC.

This CDR3 reads CAWSLGLAGGRKNIQYF. The CDR3 nucleotides read TGTGCCTGGAGTCTGGGACTAGCGGGGGGACGCAAAAACATTCAGTACTTC. V usage is TRBV30 and J usage is TRBJ2-4; 15 bases agree with TRBD2. V lost 2 bases to trimming and J lost 3 bases; unmatched junction nucleotides: 5. The length of the CDR3 is 17 residues. The germline gives CDR1 GTSNPN, CDR2 SVGIG (reference sequence).

This clone has a single count. This sample includes further DNA sequences coding for the same CDR3. The rearrangement uses TRBV7-3 and TRBJ2-1, with 7 bases aligning to TRBD2. V lost 2 bases and J lost 5; bases outside the gene matches: 3. The CDR3 is 14 residues long. From germline, CDR1 is SGHTA and CDR2 FQGTGA. This CDR3 is CASSLAGVNNEQFF. For the CDR3, the DNA is TGTGCCAGCAGCTTAGCGGGGGTAAACAATGAGCAGTTCTTC.

This clone was picked up a small number of times. The chain recombines TRBV6-5 with TRBJ2-3; 9 bases match TRBD2. CDR1 is MNHEY and CDR2 is SVGAGI in the germline V gene. V lost 0 bases, J lost 1 base, and 2 bases stayed unmatched. The CDR3 loop spans 16 amino acids. The CDR3 protein is CASSYSASGGTDTQYF. The CDR3 coding sequence is TGTGCCAGCAGTTACTCGGCTAGCGGGGGCACAGATACGCAGTATTTT.

The V gene is TRBV6-5, the J gene TRBJ1-6; 7 bases fit TRBD1. Looked up from germline, CDR1 is MNHEY and CDR2 is SVGAGI. With V trimmed by 6 bases and J by 7 bases, 9 bases remained unmatched. The CDR3 runs to 15 residues. CDR3 DNA: TGTGCCAGCAGAGCGCCGGGACAGATCAATTCACCCCTCCACTTT. It yields the protein CASRAPGQINSPLHF.

The genes are TRBV6-2 or TRBV6-3 and TRBJ2-7; possibly TRBD1 for D (6 bases). The ends were cut back, 2 bases at V and 7 bases at J, with 9 bases in the middle. In germline, CDR1 is MNHEY, CDR2 SVGEGT. The CDR3 sequence is 12 residues long. The CDR3 sequence is CASSYDRLEQYF. The CDR3 DNA reads TGTGCCAGCAGTTACGACAGGCTGGAGCAGTACTTC.

This clone occurred many times. The rearrangement links TRBV3-1 (or the pseudogene TRBV3-2) to TRBJ1-3, with D possibly TRBD1 on 6 matching bases. Germline V CDR1 and CDR2: LGHDT, YNNKEL (reference sequence). The CDR3 contains 14 residues. Deletions cut 6 bases from V and 0 bases from J, with 9 bases between. CDR3: CASRQGSSGNTIYF. In nucleotides, the CDR3 is TGTGCCAGCAGACAGGGAAGCTCTGGAAACACCATATATTTT.

The chain recombines TRBV4-1 with TRBJ2-4; D possibly corresponds to TRBD1 (5 bases). This CDR3 spans 15 amino acids. The germline V and J ends were trimmed by 3 bases and 6 bases, with 15 bases remaining between them. Germline CDR1 MGHRA, CDR2 YSYEKL. This CDR3 reads CASSHHNGDRNIQYF. For the CDR3, the DNA is TGCGCCAGCAGCCACCACAATGGAGACAGAAACATTCAGTACTTC.

The gene calls are TRBV19 and TRBJ2-7; D might be TRBD2 (6 bases). The CDR3 totals 13 residues. Trimming left V 3 bases short and J 2 bases short, with 8 bases between. Germline V gives CDR1 LNHDA, CDR2 SQIVND (reference sequence). CDR3 loop: CASSMAGTYEQYF. DNA of the CDR3: TGTGCCAGTAGTATGGCGGGAACCTACGAGCAGTACTTC.

V usage is TRBV2 and J usage is TRBJ2-7; 9 bases align to TRBD1. V dropped 7 bases and J dropped 3; count of bases not matched to a gene: 10. Germline V gene sequence: CDR1 SNHLY, CDR2 FYNNEI. CDR3 size: 15 residues. The CDR3 coding sequence is TGTGCCAGCATCCCTCGACTGACAGGGGGCTACGAGCAGTACTTC. Protein product: CASIPRLTGGYEQYF.

This clone was seen a handful of times. The chain joins TRBV5-1 to TRBJ1-1; possible D gene TRBD1, 5 bases. The V gene's germline CDR1 is SGHRS and CDR2 YFSETQ. The CDR3 extends over 15 amino acids. The V end was cut by 4 bases, the J end by 3 bases, with 16 bases between. The CDR3 DNA is TGCGCCAGCAGCCTCTCTCCCGACAGAGACACTGAAGCTTTCTTT. Amino acid sequence: CASSLSPDRDTEAFF.

This clone occurred a few times. The chain carries TRBV7-7 and TRBJ2-2, with a possible D match to TRBD2 (5 bases). V lost 2 bases to trimming and J lost 1 base, with 11 bases between them. The germline V gene has CDR1 SSHAT and CDR2 FNYEAQ (reference sequence). This CDR3 has 16 residues. The CDR3 here is CASSLHLAENTGELFF. CDR3 in DNA: TGTGCCAGCAGCTTACACCTAGCAGAGAACACCGGGGAGCTGTTTTTT.

This chain connects TRBV25-1 to TRBJ1-4; D possibly corresponds to TRBD1 (5 bases). Trimming took 4 bases from V and 6 from J, leaving 12 bases between them. CDR1 MGHDK and CDR2 SYGVNS come from the germline V gene. This CDR3 is built from 14 residues. The CDR3 sequence is CASSARREDEKLFF. The CDR3 DNA follows: TGTGCCAGCAGTGCCCGCAGGGAGGATGAAAAACTGTTTTTT.

The chain has TRBV5-1 and TRBJ2-7, with a weak D call TRBD1 (6 bases). The CDR3 totals 15 residues. Germline V CDR1 and CDR2: SGHRS, YFSETQ. The V end lost 0 bases, the J end lost 5 bases, and 15 bases lay between the germline ends. CDR3 bases: TGCGCCAGCAGCTTGGGTCAGGGGAGACTGGACGAGCAGTACTTC. Translation: CASSLGQGRLDEQYF. Filled out from reference TRBV5-1 and TRBJ2-7, the complete variable domain reads KAGVTQTPRYLIKTRGQQVTLSCSPISGHRSVSWYQQTPGQGLQFLFEYFSETQRNKGNFPGRFSGRQFSNSRSEMNVSTLELGDSALYLCASSLGQGRLDEQYFGPGTRLTVT.

The rearrangement joins TRBV20-1 to TRBJ1-6; D is perhaps TRBD1 (5 bases). This CDR3 has 17 residues. Germline lookup yields CDR1 DFQATT and CDR2 SNEGSKA (reference sequence). V dropped 3 bases and J dropped 1 base, with 16 bases sitting between them. The CDR3 sequence is CSASFREGQSYNSPLHF. CDR3 coding DNA: TGCAGTGCTAGTTTCAGGGAAGGACAATCCTATAATTCACCCCTCCACTTT.

The CDR3 spells CASSFLSGTEYEKLFF. CDR3 sequence (DNA): TGTGCCAGCAGTTTTTTGTCCGGGACAGAGTATGAAAAACTGTTTTTT. The chain uses TRBV27 and TRBJ1-4; TRBD1 matches at 7 bases. CDR1 is MNHEY and CDR2 is SMNVEV in the germline V gene (reference sequence). CDR3 length: 16 amino acids. Losses at the gene ends were 3 bases for V and 6 bases for J; bases not matched to a gene: 10.